This paragraph reports one T cell receptor (beta chain). Its antigen is currently unknown. Relative to the germline gene, one junction end is altered; a read error may explain this. This entry belongs to a study of cytotoxic CD8 clonotypes in ibrutinib-treated CLL. Findings and caveats of the study: Elevated clonality accompanied ibrutinib response, with a return toward baseline values at progression. Sampling time points were not equivalent between sustained-remission and progressing patients.

Germline-derived CDR1 and CDR2 are SGHAT and FQNNGV. The CDR3 loop spans 13 amino acids. Depth targeted 1 in 200,000 to 1 in 1 million T cells, averaging roughly 9.3x coverage per clonotype. The repertoire was sequenced with immunoSEQ multiplex PCR; TCRdb's copy has only in-frame clones and lacks some. This table has about 200,000 clones, around 70% appearing once. The origin of this receptor is a human donor with chronic lymphocytic leukemia. This chain joins TRBV11-2 and TRBJ2-7; D is uncertain. Sequencing used PBMCs, obtained after 24 months of ibrutinib treatment. CDR3 nucleotides: TGTGCCAGCACCTTACCGTCCGCCTACGAGCAGTACTTC. It is translated as CASTLPSAYEQYF.